This section outlines one TCR beta chain sequence together with its context. Its antigen remains unknown. The data stem from a study of shared clonotypes between healthy human individuals. Study-level findings and limits: The study generally estimated greater richness for naive than memory subsets.

CD45RO negativity and positive selection for CCR7 defined naive CD8 cells, a population that excluded terminally differentiated effector memory CD45RA+ cells. None of the donors, who were healthy HIV-negative adults, had recently had acute infections or vaccinations. Genomic DNA per cell subset filled all wells of several immunoSEQ plates. Each sorted subset replicate got 200 ng genomic DNA, roughly 30,000 genomes. Method: immunoSEQ multiplex PCR; TCRdb's copy keeps in-frame clones and lacks some. The sample has more than 2 million clones; approximately 92% are singletons. V lost 2 bases and J lost 5, with 13 bases in between. Germline V CDR1 and CDR2: SGHDN, FVKESK. The CDR3 extends over 15 amino acids.

Specimen: naive CD8+ T cells from PBMCs. The genes are TRBV14 and TRBJ2-1, with D unresolved. The TCR comes from a man aged 18 to 29 in good health. Some clones in this sample may be carry-over from other donors' samples. The DNA for the CDR3 is TGTGCCAGCAGCCAAAACAACGACTGGGACAATGAGCAGTTCTTC. As protein: CASSQNNDWDNEQFF.